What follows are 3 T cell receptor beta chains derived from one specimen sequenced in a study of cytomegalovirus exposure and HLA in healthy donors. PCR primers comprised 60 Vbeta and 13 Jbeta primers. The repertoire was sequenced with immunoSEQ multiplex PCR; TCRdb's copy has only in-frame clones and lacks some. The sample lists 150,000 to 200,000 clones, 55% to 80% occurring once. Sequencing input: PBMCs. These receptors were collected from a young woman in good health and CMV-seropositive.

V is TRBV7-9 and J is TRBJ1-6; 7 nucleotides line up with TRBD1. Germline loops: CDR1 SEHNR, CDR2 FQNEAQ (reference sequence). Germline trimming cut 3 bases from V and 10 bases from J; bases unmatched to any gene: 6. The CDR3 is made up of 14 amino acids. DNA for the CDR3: TGTGCCAGCAGCTTCAATCGGGACAGATCACCCCTCCACTTT. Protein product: CASSFNRDRSPLHF.

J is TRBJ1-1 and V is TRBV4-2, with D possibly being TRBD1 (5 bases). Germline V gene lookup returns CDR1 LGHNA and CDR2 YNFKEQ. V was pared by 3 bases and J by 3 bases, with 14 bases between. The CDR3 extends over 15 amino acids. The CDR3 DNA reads TGTGCCAGCAGCCACGCAGGGAGGGTTGACACTGAAGCTTTCTTT. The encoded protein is CASSHAGRVDTEAFF.

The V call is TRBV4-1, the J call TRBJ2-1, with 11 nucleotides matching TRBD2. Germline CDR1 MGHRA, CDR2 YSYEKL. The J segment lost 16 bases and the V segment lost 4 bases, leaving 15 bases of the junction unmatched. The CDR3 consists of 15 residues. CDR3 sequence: CASSPLGLAGGRRFF. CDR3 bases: TGCGCCAGCAGCCCCCTTGGGCTAGCGGGAGGCCGAAGATTCTTC.